This is a list of T cell receptor beta chains from one sample in a study of cytomegalovirus exposure and HLA in healthy donors. Sequencing was performed with immunoSEQ multiplex PCR; in TCRdb, only in-frame clones are kept and a portion is missing. Among 110,000 or so clones listed, roughly 73% were seen once. The source material was PBMCs. The receptors stem from a woman between 40 and 50 years old in good health and CMV-seropositive. Both conserved end residues are part of each CDR3. Each record gives: clone size, V gene, D gene, J gene, CDR3 protein, CDR3 DNA. The D gene is left open where the match is weak. Clone sizes are given selectively: once, few, many, or a class where the clone is expanded.

>.|TRBV5-4|TRBD2|TRBJ2-3
CASSSLAGARDTQYF
TGTGCCAGCAGCTCCTTAGCGGGGGCGAGGGATACGCAGTATTTT
>.|TRBV6-1|.|TRBJ1-4
CASSGRFATNEKLFF
TGTGCCAGCAGTGGGAGGTTCGCAACTAATGAAAAACTGTTTTTT
>.|TRBV6-6|.|TRBJ2-5
CASSPGGDQYF
TGTGCCAGCAGCCCCGGAGGGGACCAGTACTTC
>.|TRBV7-3|TRBD1|TRBJ2-3
CASSLRTGGTDTQYF
TGTGCCAGCAGCTTACGGACAGGAGGCACAGATACGCAGTATTTT
>.|TRBV5-1|TRBD1|TRBJ1-5
CASSIGTGSNQPQHF
TGCGCCAGCAGCATCGGGACAGGGAGCAATCAGCCCCAGCATTTT
>few|TRBV9|TRBD2|TRBJ2-6
CASSVGGATGANVLTF
TGTGCCAGCAGCGTCGGGGGGGCTACCGGGGCCAACGTCCTGACTTTC
>once|TRBV5-1|TRBD2|TRBJ2-7
CASSLSGSKAYEQYF
TGCGCCAGCAGCTTAAGCGGGAGTAAAGCCTACGAGCAGTACTTC
>.|TRBV25-1|.|TRBJ1-4
CASQGTTNEKLFF
TGTGCCAGTCAGGGAACAACTAATGAAAAACTGTTTTTT
>.|TRBV28|TRBD1|TRBJ1-5
CASRKGAARNQPQHF
TGTGCCAGCCGTAAGGGGGCGGCCCGCAATCAGCCCCAGCATTTT
>.|TRBV19|.|TRBJ2-1
CASSQGTNYNEQFF
TGTGCCAGTAGCCAGGGAACCAACTACAATGAGCAGTTCTTC
>.|TRBV5-1|.|TRBJ1-1
CASSLTGADTEAFF
TGCGCCAGCAGCTTGACTGGGGCGGACACTGAAGCTTTCTTT
>.|TRBV11-2|.|TRBJ2-3
CASSLGTYTDTQYF
TGTGCCAGCAGCTTAGGTACTTACACAGATACGCAGTATTTT
>.|TRBV27|TRBD2|TRBJ2-7
CASRTSGNQPYEQYF
TGTGCCAGCAGGACTAGCGGGAATCAGCCCTACGAGCAGTACTTC
>few|TRBV9|.|TRBJ2-1
CASSVTSGTYNEQFF
TGTGCCAGCAGCGTTACGAGCGGAACCTACAATGAGCAGTTCTTC
>few|TRBV28|.|TRBJ2-1
CASSLGGGFGSYNEQFF
TGTGCCAGCAGTTTAGGAGGGGGCTTTGGATCCTACAATGAGCAGTTCTTC
>.|TRBV18|.|TRBJ2-3
CASSPPGGGGTDTQYF
TGTGCCAGCTCACCACCGGGTGGGGGCGGCACAGATACGCAGTATTTT
>few|TRBV27|TRBD2|TRBJ2-7
CASSLFRFGKRGSYEQYF
TGTGCCAGCAGTTTATTCAGGTTCGGCAAGCGGGGGTCCTACGAGCAGTACTTC
>.|TRBV5-4|.|TRBJ1-1
CASSLGGSGYTEAFF
TGTGCCAGCAGCTTGGGAGGGTCGGGCTACACTGAAGCTTTCTTT
>.|TRBV13|TRBD1|TRBJ1-2
CASSLGTGGYGYTF
TGTGCCAGCAGCTTAGGGACAGGGGGATATGGCTACACCTTC
>.|TRBV29-1|TRBD1|TRBJ1-2
CSARTGGSYGYTF
TGCAGCGCCAGGACAGGTGGGAGCTATGGCTACACCTTC
>.|TRBV15|TRBD2|TRBJ2-7
CATSGVQLAGSEQYF
TGTGCCACCAGCGGTGTTCAACTAGCGGGATCCGAGCAGTACTTC
>.|TRBV5-1|TRBD1|TRBJ2-7
CASSLRQGAVEQYF
TGCGCCAGCAGCTTGAGACAGGGGGCGGTCGAGCAGTACTTC
>.|TRBV5-8|.|TRBJ1-1
CASGAGVNTEAFF
TGTGCCAGCGGGGCGGGGGTAAACACTGAAGCTTTCTTT
>.|TRBV11-3|.|TRBJ2-1
CASSKTGNNEQFF
TGTGCCAGCAGCAAAACAGGGAACAATGAGCAGTTCTTC
>.|TRBV6-1|.|TRBJ1-1
CASSGTGSLLNTEAFF
TGTGCCAGCAGTGGTACAGGGTCCCTCCTGAACACTGAAGCTTTCTTT
>.|TRBV11-2|TRBD2|TRBJ2-1
CASSSLRTSGRPLNEQFF
TGTGCCAGCAGCTCTCTCCGGACTAGCGGGAGGCCCCTCAATGAGCAGTTCTTC
>.|TRBV10-1|.|TRBJ2-2
CASSDRDSGSGELFF
TGCGCCAGCAGTGACCGGGACTCCGGTTCCGGGGAGCTGTTTTTT
>.|TRBV6-1|.|TRBJ1-5
CASSSFGASNQPQHF
TGTGCCAGCAGTAGCTTTGGGGCCAGCAATCAGCCCCAGCATTTT
>.|TRBV5-1|.|TRBJ2-5
CASSQDQETQYF
TGCGCCAGCAGCCAGGATCAAGAGACCCAGTACTTC
>few|TRBV5-4|TRBD1|TRBJ1-1
CASSPGGVGTEAFF
TGTGCCAGCAGCCCAGGGGGAGTGGGGACTGAAGCTTTCTTT